Listed below are T cell receptor beta chains from one sample, sequenced in a study of CD8 T cells in ankylosing spondylitis. Via MiXCR, TCRdb re-called the 5' RACE reads, giving one row per CDR3 protein. Among approximately 130,000 distinct CDR3 sequences listed, about a tenth were seen once. Specimen: blood, either unsorted or a sorted T cell fraction (not recorded which). These receptors were collected from a male donor with ankylosing spondylitis or in good health (not recorded which). Each CDR3 is given with its conserved first and last residue. A D gene is named only where the DNA matches it firmly. Clone size, where shown, is once, few, many, or a class for clones that have expanded.

cdr3_aa cdr3_nt j_call d_call clone_size v_call
CASSPGLPYEQYF TGTGCCAGCAGTCCGGGACTTCCCTACGAGCAGTACTTC TRBJ2-7 . many TRBV25-1
CSVGVQETQYF TGCAGCGTTGGTGTCCAAGAGACCCAGTACTTC TRBJ2-5 . . TRBV29-1
CASSRDGTGDRAFF TGTGCCAGCAGCCGAGACGGGACAGGGGACAGGGCTTTCTTT TRBJ1-1 TRBD1 many TRBV3-1
CASSDSSNYGYTF TGTGCCAGCAGTGACAGTTCTAACTATGGCTACACCTTC TRBJ1-2 . many TRBV2
CASSYSNLVRQRQFF TGTGCCAGCAGTTACTCGAACCTGGTTCGGCAGCGGCAGTTCTTC TRBJ2-1 . . TRBV6-5
CATSDPRTGDSEQFF TGTGCCACCAGTGATCCCCGAACAGGGGATAGTGAGCAGTTCTTC TRBJ2-1 TRBD1 few TRBV24-1
CASSLAGGKQFF TGTGCCAGCAGCTTGGCGGGGGGTAAACAGTTCTTC TRBJ2-1 TRBD2 few TRBV5-4
CASSNGRTGGWYYGYTF TGTGCCAGCAGCAACGGTAGGACAGGGGGCTGGTACTATGGCTACACCTTC TRBJ1-2 . many TRBV21-1
CAISDPSGTSGSSYEQYF TGTGCCATCAGTGACCCTTCCGGGACTAGCGGGAGTTCCTACGAGCAGTACTTC TRBJ2-7 TRBD2 many TRBV10-3
CSARGTNLGDYGYTF TGCAGTGCTAGGGGGACCAATTTAGGGGACTATGGCTACACCTTC TRBJ1-2 . many TRBV20-1
CASSLREGPYEQYF TGTGCCAGCAGTTTGCGGGAGGGCCCCTACGAGCAGTACTTC TRBJ2-7 TRBD2 many TRBV12-3/TRBV12-4
CASSSRVGYEQYF TGCGCCAGCAGCTCCCGGGTGGGCTACGAGCAGTACTTC TRBJ2-7 . many TRBV5-1
CSANGRANTDTQYF TGCAGTGCAAATGGGAGGGCAAACACAGATACGCAGTATTTT TRBJ2-3 TRBD2 many TRBV20-1
CASTFSLAGGYEQYF TGCGCCAGCACGTTTAGTCTAGCGGGAGGGTACGAGCAGTACTTC TRBJ2-7 TRBD2 many TRBV5-1
CASSPRRMNTGELFF TGTGCCAGCAGCCCACGACGGATGAACACCGGGGAGCTGTTTTTT TRBJ2-2 . few TRBV7-2
CASSRRDRGYNEQFF TGTGCCAGCAGCCGGCGGGACAGAGGTTACAATGAGCAGTTCTTC TRBJ2-1 . . TRBV14
CSAMGQNSNQPQHF TGCAGTGCCATGGGACAGAATAGCAATCAGCCCCAGCATTTT TRBJ1-5 TRBD1 many TRBV20-1
CASSLTELRPTDTQYF TGTGCCAGCAGCTTAACGGAGCTCCGACCCACAGATACGCAGTATTTT TRBJ2-3 . . TRBV7-8
CASSRQMASGANVLTF TGCGCCAGCAGCCGCCAGATGGCCTCTGGGGCCAACGTCCTGACTTTC TRBJ2-6 . few TRBV4-3
CASSTGRDRGGGNTIYF TGCGCCAGCAGCACGGGCCGGGACAGGGGTGGTGGAAACACCATATATTTT TRBJ1-3 TRBD1 . TRBV5-1
CSVSSGKKETQYF TGCAGCGTCTCTAGCGGGAAAAAAGAGACCCAGTACTTC TRBJ2-5 TRBD2 . TRBV29-1
CAISEEQGNNEQFF TGTGCCATCAGTGAGGAACAGGGAAACAATGAGCAGTTCTTC TRBJ2-1 . few TRBV10-3
CASSLNRGSNEKLFF TGTGCCAGCAGCCTCAACAGGGGGTCTAATGAAAAACTGTTTTTT TRBJ1-4 TRBD1 few TRBV7-2
CSARQTGASYEQYF TGCAGTGCCAGACAGACAGGGGCCTCCTACGAGCAGTACTTC TRBJ2-7 TRBD1 many TRBV20-1
CASSSEYEQYF TGTGCCAGCAGTTCCGAGTACGAGCAGTACTTC TRBJ2-7 . many TRBV7-9
CASRKRGSGELFF TGTGCCAGCAGAAAACGAGGGAGCGGGGAGCTGTTTTTT TRBJ2-2 . many TRBV6-1
CASSFTVGGDTGELFF TGCGCCAGCAGCTTTACGGTCGGGGGAGACACCGGGGAGCTGTTTTTT TRBJ2-2 . few TRBV5-1